The sequence of this TCR beta chain was determined in a study of cytomegalovirus exposure and HLA in healthy donors. Looking at the study overall: The roughly 110 validation repertoires were produced on the same platform as the 650 to 800 repertoires of the first cohort. This was reported in a later analysis. Study-wide findings and caveats: The study recorded over 150 TCR beta chains that were cytomegalovirus-associated.

Sequenced by immunoSEQ multiplex PCR; TCRdb stores in-frame clones only, minus some. The sample shows under 250,000 clones, under 95% of them seen only once. As for this clone: Its antigen is currently unknown.

Separation from the approximately 720-subject first cohort characterized the roughly 130-subject validation cohort, to which the donors belonged. The length of the CDR3 is 17 residues. The V gene's germline CDR1 is MDHEN and CDR2 SYDVKM. J was trimmed by 6 bases and V by 8 bases; bases with no gene match: 20. The V and J genes are TRBV28 and TRBJ2-7, with TRBD2 identical over 9 bases. This clonotype originated in a woman aged 18-35 years in good health and CMV-seronegative. Sequenced: PBMCs. CDR3 nucleotides: TGTGCCAGCCGAGGGCCGGGGCGGAATAGCGGGAGTGGCGAGCAGTACTTC. This encodes CASRGPGRNSGSGEQYF.